The next 17 T cell receptor beta chains were all read from a single sample in a study of blood T cell repertoires in COVID-19. Clones were read by immunoSEQ multiplex PCR, and TCRdb kept only the in-frame ones, dropping some. Seen here are more than 110,000 clones, 84% observed once, and the top ten hold 4.5% to 5.5%. Material: PBMCs or T cells enriched from blood (not recorded which). These receptors all come from a man aged 35-49 years with acute COVID-19.

This chain links TRBV5-1 with TRBJ2-3, with 14 bases aligning to TRBD2. The V gene end was trimmed by 3 bases and the J gene end by 5 bases; junction bases not matched to a gene: 5. Germline assignment: CDR1 SGHRS and CDR2 YFSETQ. The CDR3 loop spans 16 amino acids. The CDR3 nucleotides are TGCGCCAGCAGCTCGACTAGCGGGAGGGCTGGAGATACGCAGTATTTT. This codes for CASSSTSGRAGDTQYF.

The CDR3 region has the DNA TGTGCCAGCAGTGAGGGAGAACTCACCCAGGCAGTGGAAGCTTTCTTT. Protein product: CASSEGELTQAVEAFF. The V call is TRBV2, the J call TRBJ1-1, with unresolved D. The V end was cut by 3 bases, the J end by 8 bases, with 22 bases between. The CDR3 is made up of 16 amino acids. Germline V CDR1 and CDR2: SNHLY, FYNNEI.

Only a few counts were recorded for this clone. CDR3 nucleotide sequence: TGTGCCAGCAGTTTCCTCGGACAGGGAGGGTCCTACGAGCAGTACTTC. Translated, it gives CASSFLGQGGSYEQYF. The V and J genes are TRBV6-2 or TRBV6-3 and TRBJ2-7; a weak D match, TRBD1 (8 bases). CDR3 length equals 16 residues. V lost 4 bases and J lost 1, with 17 bases in between. Germline assignment: CDR1 MNHEY and CDR2 SVGEGT.

The V call is TRBV19, the J call TRBJ1-3; D gene ambiguous. This CDR3 is built from 17 residues. The germline CDR1 and CDR2 sequences are LNHDA and SQIVND (reference sequence). V was pared by 3 bases and J by 0 bases, with 15 bases between. In DNA form, the CDR3 reads TGTGCCAGTAGTATCTCCTCTTGGCACCCCTCTGGAAACACCATATATTTT. The encoded protein is CASSISSWHPSGNTIYF.

The chain is built from TRBV30 and TRBJ1-6, with D uncertain. Germline V gives CDR1 GTSNPN, CDR2 SVGIG (reference sequence). The germline V and J ends were trimmed by 3 bases and 14 bases, with 26 bases remaining between them. CDR3 size: 16 residues. CDR3 sequence (DNA): TGTGCCTGGAGACCCCAGCTGGCTCTTTTATCGGCGGCCCTCCACTTT. It is translated as CAWRPQLALLSAALHF. Full variable domain (missing parts from reference TRBV30 and TRBJ1-6): SQTIHQWPATLVQPVGSPLSLECTVEGTSNPNLYWYRQAAGRGLQLLFYSVGIGQISSEVPQNLSASRPQDRQFILSSKKLLLSDSGFYLCAWRPQLALLSAALHFGNGTRLTVT.

V and J are TRBV10-3 and TRBJ1-1; D unclear. This CDR3 spans 13 amino acids. The ends were cut back, 10 bases at V and 2 bases at J, with 14 bases in the middle. Germline V CDR1 and CDR2: ENHRY, SYGVKD. The CDR3 DNA is TGTGCCACTGTCCCGGGTCACAACACTGAAGCTTTCTTT. Its translation is CATVPGHNTEAFF.

This sequence joins TRBV7-6 and TRBJ2-7, with a possible D match to TRBD1 (6 bases). The CDR3 has 14 residues. V lost 5 bases to trimming and J lost 2 bases, with 13 bases between them. The germline V gene has CDR1 SGHVS and CDR2 FNYEAQ. The CDR3 region has the DNA TGTGCCAGCAGCCCCACAGGGTTGCCCTACGAGCAGTACTTC. Translated, it gives CASSPTGLPYEQYF.

The chain links TRBV7-2 to TRBJ1-1, with TRBD1 as a possible D gene (6 bases). V lost 3 bases and J lost 11, with 19 bases in between. This CDR3 spans 14 amino acids. Germline V gene sequence: CDR1 SGHTA, CDR2 FQGNSA. In DNA form, the CDR3 reads TGTGCCAGCAGCTTGGAACAGGGTAACGGTTTGGCTTTCTTT. Protein sequence: CASSLEQGNGLAFF.

The gene calls are TRBV28 and TRBJ2-3; 9 positions match TRBD2. The V gene's germline CDR1 is MDHEN and CDR2 SYDVKM. The trim removed 4 bases at V and 5 bases at J, leaving 16 bases unmatched. The CDR3 consists of 18 residues. The CDR3 sequence: CASSSYLGWREGRDTQYF. CDR3 sequence (DNA): TGTGCCAGCAGTTCATACCTAGGTTGGCGGGAGGGGAGAGATACGCAGTATTTT.

V gene TRBV25-1 combines with J gene TRBJ1-2; 7 bases line up with TRBD1. Trimming removed 4 bases from V and 4 bases from J; junction bases left unmatched: 3. Per the germline V gene, CDR1 is MGHDK and CDR2 is SYGVNS. This CDR3 has 13 residues. The chain's CDR3 is CASSGTGVYGYTF. The CDR3 coding sequence is TGTGCCAGCAGTGGGACAGGTGTCTATGGCTACACCTTC.

The genes are TRBV19 and TRBJ1-5; weak D call: TRBD1 (5 bases). The CDR3 sequence is 18 residues long. CDR1 is LNHDA, CDR2 SQIVND, per germline (reference sequence). The germline V and J ends were trimmed by 5 bases and 4 bases, with 24 bases remaining between them. The CDR3 sequence: CASSPKGHASGPNQPQHF. DNA for the CDR3: TGTGCCAGTAGTCCAAAGGGGCATGCATCGGGTCCTAATCAGCCCCAGCATTTT.

The genes are TRBV18 and TRBJ2-3; D is uncertain. The germline V gene has CDR1 KGHSH and CDR2 LQKENI. This CDR3 comprises 15 residues. V shed 3 bases and J shed 2 bases, with 12 bases lying between them. CDR3 coding DNA: TGTGCCAGCTCACCTGCCCCATGGGCCACAGATACGCAGTATTTT. Translating gives CASSPAPWATDTQYF.

The chain combines TRBV7-2 with TRBJ2-7; TRBD1 agrees at 8 bases. The CDR3 runs 11 residues. Germline CDR1 is SGHTA and CDR2 is FQGNSA. V shed 5 bases and J 10 bases; nucleotides not matched to a gene: 4. The CDR3 here is CASSRGQGQYF. Here the CDR3 DNA reads TGTGCCAGCAGCCGTGGACAGGGACAGTACTTC.

This chain connects TRBV7-9 to TRBJ2-1, with a weak D call TRBD1 (5 bases). V shed 2 bases and J shed 8 bases, with 13 bases lying between them. Germline V gene sequence: CDR1 SEHNR, CDR2 FQNEAQ (reference sequence). The CDR3 length is 14 residues. The CDR3 sequence is CASSLTREMDEQFF. In DNA form, the CDR3 reads TGTGCCAGCAGCTTAACCAGGGAAATGGATGAGCAGTTCTTC.

This chain uses TRBV5-5 with TRBJ2-3, with TRBD2 identical over 9 bases. Trimming removed 6 bases from V and 5 bases from J; junction bases left unmatched: 13. The CDR3 runs 16 residues. Germline V gives CDR1 SGHKS, CDR2 YYEKEE (reference sequence). The CDR3 bases are TGTGCCAGCACCAAAAGATCAGCGGGGGGCATAGATACGCAGTATTTT. It is translated as CASTKRSAGGIDTQYF.

The CDR3 DNA is TGTGCCAGCAGTGAAACTGCAGCGGACAGTCCTTTCTACGAGCAGTACTTC. Translating gives CASSETAADSPFYEQYF. The chain has TRBV2 and TRBJ2-7, with D maybe TRBD1 (6 bases). The CDR3 is 17 amino acids. From germline, CDR1 is SNHLY and CDR2 FYNNEI. V lost 2 bases and J lost 3, with 20 bases in between.

V is TRBV30 and J is TRBJ2-7, with TRBD2 matching over 9 bases. The CDR3 extends over 16 amino acids. With 3 bases clipped from V and 2 bases from J, the junction kept 11 bases outside the gene matches. Germline V gene data show CDR1 as GTSNPN and CDR2 as SVGIG (reference sequence). The CDR3 spells CAWSAYVIAGAYEQYF. In DNA form, the CDR3 reads TGTGCCTGGAGCGCTTATGTCATAGCGGGGGCCTACGAGCAGTACTTC.